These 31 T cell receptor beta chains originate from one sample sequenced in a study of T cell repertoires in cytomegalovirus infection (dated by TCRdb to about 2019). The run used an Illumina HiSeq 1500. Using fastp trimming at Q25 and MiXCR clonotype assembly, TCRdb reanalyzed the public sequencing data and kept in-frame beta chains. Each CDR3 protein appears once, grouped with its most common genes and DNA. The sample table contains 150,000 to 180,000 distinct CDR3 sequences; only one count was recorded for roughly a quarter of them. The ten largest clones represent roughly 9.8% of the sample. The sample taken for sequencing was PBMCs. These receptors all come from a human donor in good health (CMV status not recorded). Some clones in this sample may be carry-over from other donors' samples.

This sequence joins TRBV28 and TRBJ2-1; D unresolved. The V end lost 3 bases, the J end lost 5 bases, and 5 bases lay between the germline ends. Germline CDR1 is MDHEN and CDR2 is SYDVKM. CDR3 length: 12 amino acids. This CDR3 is CASSFPDNEQFF. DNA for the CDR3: TGTGCCAGCAGTTTTCCGGACAATGAGCAGTTCTTC.

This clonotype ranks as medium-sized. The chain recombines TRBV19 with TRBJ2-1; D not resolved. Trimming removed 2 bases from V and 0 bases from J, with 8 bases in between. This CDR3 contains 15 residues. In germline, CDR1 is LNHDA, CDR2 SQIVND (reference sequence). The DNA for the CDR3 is TGTGCCAGTAGTATAACCGGGTTCTCCTACAATGAGCAGTTCTTC. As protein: CASSITGFSYNEQFF.

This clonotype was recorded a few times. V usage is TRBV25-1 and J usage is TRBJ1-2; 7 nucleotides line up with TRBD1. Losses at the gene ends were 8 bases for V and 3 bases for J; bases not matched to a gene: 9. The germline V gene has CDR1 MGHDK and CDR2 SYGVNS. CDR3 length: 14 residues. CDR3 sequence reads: CASSGEGAHYGYTF. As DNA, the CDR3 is TGTGCCAGCTCGGGAGAGGGGGCGCACTATGGCTACACCTTC.

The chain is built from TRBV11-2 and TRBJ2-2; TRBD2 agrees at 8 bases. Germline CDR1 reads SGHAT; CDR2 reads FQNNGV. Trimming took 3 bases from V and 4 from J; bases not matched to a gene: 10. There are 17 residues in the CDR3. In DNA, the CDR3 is TGTGCCAGCAGCTTCCCCCAAAAAAGCGGGAGCACCGGGGAGCTGTTTTTT. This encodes CASSFPQKSGSTGELFF.

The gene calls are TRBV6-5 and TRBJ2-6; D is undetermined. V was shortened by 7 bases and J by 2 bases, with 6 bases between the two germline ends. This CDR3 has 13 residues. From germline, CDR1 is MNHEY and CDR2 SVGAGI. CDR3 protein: CASTETGANVLTF. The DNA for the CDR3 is TGTGCCAGCACCGAGACTGGGGCCAACGTCCTGACTTTC.

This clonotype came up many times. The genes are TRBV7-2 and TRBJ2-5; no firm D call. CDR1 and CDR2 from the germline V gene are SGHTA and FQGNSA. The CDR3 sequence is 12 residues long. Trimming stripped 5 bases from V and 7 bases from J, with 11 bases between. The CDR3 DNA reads TGTGCCAGCAGCCCCGACGTCGGGACCCAGTACTTC. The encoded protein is CASSPDVGTQYF.

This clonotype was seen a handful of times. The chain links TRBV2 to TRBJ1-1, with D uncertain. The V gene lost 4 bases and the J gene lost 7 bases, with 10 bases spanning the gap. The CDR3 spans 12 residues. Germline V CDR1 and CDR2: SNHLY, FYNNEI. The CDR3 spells CASSGLSREAFF. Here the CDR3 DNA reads TGTGCCAGCAGTGGACTGAGTCGTGAAGCTTTCTTT.

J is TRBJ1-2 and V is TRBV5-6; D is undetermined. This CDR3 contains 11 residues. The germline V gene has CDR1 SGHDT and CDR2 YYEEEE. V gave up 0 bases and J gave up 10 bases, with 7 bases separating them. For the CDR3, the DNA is TGTGCCAGCAGCTTGGAATATTTCTACACCTTC. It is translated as CASSLEYFYTF. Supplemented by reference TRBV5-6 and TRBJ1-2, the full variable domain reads DAGVTQSPTHLIKTRGQQVTLRCSPKSGHDTVSWYQQALGQGPQFIFQYYEEEERQRGNFPDRFSGHQFPNYSSELNVNALLLGDSALYLCASSLEYFYTFGSGTRLTVV.

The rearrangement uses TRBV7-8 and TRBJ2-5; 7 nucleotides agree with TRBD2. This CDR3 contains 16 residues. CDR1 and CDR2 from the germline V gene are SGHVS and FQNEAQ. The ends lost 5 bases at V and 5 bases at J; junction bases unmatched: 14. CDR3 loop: CASSPRTRFVAETQYF. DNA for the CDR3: TGTGCCAGCAGCCCCCGGACTAGATTTGTCGCTGAGACCCAGTACTTC.

The CDR3 bases are TGCAGTGCTAGAGGTACAGGGGGCTCTGGGGCCAACGTCCTGACTTTC. It yields the protein CSARGTGGSGANVLTF. V is TRBV20-1 and J is TRBJ2-6; 8 bases are shared with TRBD1. This CDR3 has 16 amino acids. V shed 1 base, J shed 0 bases, and the junction held 2 bases outside the gene matches. CDR1 is DFQATT, CDR2 SNEGSKA, per germline (reference sequence).

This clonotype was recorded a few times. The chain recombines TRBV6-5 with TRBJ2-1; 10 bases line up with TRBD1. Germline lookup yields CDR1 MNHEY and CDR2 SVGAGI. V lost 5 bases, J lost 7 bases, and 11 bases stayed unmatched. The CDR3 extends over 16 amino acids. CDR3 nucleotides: TGTGCCAGCAGTAGCCGCTGGGGACAGGGGTTAAATGAGCAGTTCTTC. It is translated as CASSSRWGQGLNEQFF.

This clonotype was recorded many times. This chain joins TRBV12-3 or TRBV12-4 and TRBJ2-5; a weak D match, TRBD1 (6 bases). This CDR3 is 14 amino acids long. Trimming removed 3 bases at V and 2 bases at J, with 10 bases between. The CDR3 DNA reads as TGTGCCAGCAGTTTGAACAGGGCACAAGAGACCCAGTACTTC. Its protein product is CASSLNRAQETQYF.

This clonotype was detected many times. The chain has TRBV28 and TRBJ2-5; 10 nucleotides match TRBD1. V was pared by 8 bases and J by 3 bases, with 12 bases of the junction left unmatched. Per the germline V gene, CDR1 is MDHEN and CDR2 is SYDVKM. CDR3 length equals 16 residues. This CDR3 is CASWGQGFQGEETQYF. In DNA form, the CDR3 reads TGTGCCAGCTGGGGACAGGGGTTCCAGGGAGAAGAGACCCAGTACTTC.

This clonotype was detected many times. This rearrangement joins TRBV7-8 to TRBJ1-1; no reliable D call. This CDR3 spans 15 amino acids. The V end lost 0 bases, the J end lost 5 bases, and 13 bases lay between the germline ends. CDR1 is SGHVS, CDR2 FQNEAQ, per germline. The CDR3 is CASSLARILRTEAFF. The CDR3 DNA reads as TGTGCCAGCAGCTTAGCACGTATTCTGAGGACTGAAGCTTTCTTT.

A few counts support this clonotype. The CDR3 DNA reads as TGCAGCGTTGGAGCCGACAGCTATGGCTACACCTTC. Its protein is CSVGADSYGYTF. This chain links TRBV29-1 with TRBJ1-2, with D possibly TRBD1 on 5 matching bases. CDR3 length: 12 amino acids. CDR1 is SQVTM and CDR2 is ANQGSEA in the germline V gene. The ends were cut back, 4 bases at V and 4 bases at J, with 10 bases in the middle.

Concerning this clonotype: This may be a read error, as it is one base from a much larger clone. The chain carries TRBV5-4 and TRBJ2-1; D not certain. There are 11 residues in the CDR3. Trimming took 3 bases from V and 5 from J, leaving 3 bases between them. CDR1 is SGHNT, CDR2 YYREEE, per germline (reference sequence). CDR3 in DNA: TGTGCCAGCAGCTACGACAATGAGCAGTTCTTC. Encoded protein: CASSYDNEQFF.

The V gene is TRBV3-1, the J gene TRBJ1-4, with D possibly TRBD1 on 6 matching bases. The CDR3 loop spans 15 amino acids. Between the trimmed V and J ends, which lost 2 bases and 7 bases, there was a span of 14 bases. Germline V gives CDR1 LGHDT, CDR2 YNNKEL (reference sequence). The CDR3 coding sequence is TGTGCCAGCAGCCAACAAGCAGGGGTCGGTGAAAAACTGTTTTTT. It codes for CASSQQAGVGEKLFF.

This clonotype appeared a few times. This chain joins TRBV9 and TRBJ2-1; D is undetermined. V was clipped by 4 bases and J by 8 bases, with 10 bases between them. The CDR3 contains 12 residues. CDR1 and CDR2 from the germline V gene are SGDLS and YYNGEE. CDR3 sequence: CASSPTRDEQFF. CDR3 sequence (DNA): TGTGCCAGCAGCCCAACTCGGGATGAGCAGTTCTTC.

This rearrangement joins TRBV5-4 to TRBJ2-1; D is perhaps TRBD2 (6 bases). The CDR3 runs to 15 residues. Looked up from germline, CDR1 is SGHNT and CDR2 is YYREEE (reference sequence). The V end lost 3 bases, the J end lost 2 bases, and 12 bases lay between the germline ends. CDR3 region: CASSSTSRAYNEQFF. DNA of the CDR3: TGTGCCAGCAGCTCGACTAGTCGGGCCTACAATGAGCAGTTCTTC.

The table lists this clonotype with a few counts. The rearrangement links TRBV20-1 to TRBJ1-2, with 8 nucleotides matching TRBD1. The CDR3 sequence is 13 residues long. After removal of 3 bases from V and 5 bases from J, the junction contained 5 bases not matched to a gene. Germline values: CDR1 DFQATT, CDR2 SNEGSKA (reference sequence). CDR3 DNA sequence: TGCAGTGCTAGGAACACAGGGGGATATGGCTACACCTTC. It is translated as CSARNTGGYGYTF.

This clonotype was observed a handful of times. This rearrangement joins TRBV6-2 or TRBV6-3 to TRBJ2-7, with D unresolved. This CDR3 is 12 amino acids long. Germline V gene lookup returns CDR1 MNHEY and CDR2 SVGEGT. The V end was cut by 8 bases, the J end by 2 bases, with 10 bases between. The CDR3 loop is CASGNQAYEQYF. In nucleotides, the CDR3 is TGTGCCAGCGGTAACCAGGCCTACGAGCAGTACTTC.

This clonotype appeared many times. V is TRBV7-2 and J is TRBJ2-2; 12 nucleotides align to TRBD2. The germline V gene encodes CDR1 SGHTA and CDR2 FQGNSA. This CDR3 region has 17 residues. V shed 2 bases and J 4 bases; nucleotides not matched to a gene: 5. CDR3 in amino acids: CASSLSGLAGLTGELFF. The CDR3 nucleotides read TGTGCCAGCAGCTTATCGGGACTAGCGGGCCTCACCGGGGAGCTGTTTTTT.

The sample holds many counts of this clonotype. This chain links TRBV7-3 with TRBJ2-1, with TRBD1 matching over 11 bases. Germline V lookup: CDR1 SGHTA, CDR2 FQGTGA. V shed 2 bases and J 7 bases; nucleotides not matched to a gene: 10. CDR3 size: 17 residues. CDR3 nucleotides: TGTGCCAGCAGCTTAGGATGGACAGGGGGCGCGGGGAATGAGCAGTTCTTC. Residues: CASSLGWTGGAGNEQFF.

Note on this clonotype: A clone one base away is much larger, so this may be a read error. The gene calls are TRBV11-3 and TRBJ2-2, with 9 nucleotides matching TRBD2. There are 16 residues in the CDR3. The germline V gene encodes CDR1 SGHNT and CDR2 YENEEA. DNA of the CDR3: TGTGCCAGCAGCTTTGGCGAGCGGGGGGACACCGGGGAGCTGGTTTTT. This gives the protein CASSFGERGDTGELVF.

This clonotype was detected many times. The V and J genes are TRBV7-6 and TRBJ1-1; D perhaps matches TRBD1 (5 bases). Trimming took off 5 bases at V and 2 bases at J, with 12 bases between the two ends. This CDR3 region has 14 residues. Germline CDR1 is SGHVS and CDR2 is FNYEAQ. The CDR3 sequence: CASSLRDSNTEAFF. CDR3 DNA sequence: TGTGCCAGCAGCCTCCGGGACTCAAACACTGAAGCTTTCTTT.

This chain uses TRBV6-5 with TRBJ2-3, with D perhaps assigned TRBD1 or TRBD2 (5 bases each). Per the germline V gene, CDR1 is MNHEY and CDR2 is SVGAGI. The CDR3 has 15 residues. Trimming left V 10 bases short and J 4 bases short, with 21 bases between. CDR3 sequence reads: CATQPRGHGSDTQYF. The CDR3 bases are TGTGCCACCCAACCGAGGGGCCACGGGTCAGATACGCAGTATTTT.

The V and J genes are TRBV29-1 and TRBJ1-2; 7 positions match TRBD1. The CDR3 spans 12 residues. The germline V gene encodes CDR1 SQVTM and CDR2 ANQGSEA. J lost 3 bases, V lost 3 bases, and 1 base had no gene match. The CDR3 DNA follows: TGCAGCGTTGACAGGGGGGACTATGGCTACACCTTC. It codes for CSVDRGDYGYTF. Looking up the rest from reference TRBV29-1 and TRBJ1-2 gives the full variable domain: SAVISQKPSRDICQRGTSLTIQCQVDSQVTMMFWYRQQPGQSLTLIATANQGSEATYESGFVIDKFPISRPNLTFSTLTVSNMSPEDSSIYLCSVDRGDYGYTFGSGTRLTVV.

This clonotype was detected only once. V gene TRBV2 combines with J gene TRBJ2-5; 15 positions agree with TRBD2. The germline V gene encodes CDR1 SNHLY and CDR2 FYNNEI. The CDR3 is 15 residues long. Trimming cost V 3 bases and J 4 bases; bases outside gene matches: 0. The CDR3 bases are TGTGCCAGCAGTGAGGGACTAGCGGGAGGAGAGACCCAGTACTTC. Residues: CASSEGLAGGETQYF.

CDR3 protein: CASSSLLETQYF. In nucleotides, the CDR3 is TGTGCCAGCAGTTCCCTCCTGGAGACCCAGTACTTC. The chain has TRBV28 and TRBJ2-5; D gene uncertain. The germline gives CDR1 MDHEN, CDR2 SYDVKM. V was trimmed by 4 bases and J by 5 bases, leaving 8 bases between them. This CDR3 has 12 amino acids.

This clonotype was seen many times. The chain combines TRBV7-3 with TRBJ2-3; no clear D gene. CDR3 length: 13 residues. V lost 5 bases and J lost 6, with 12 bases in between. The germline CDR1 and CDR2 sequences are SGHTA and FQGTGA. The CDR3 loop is CASSPGIPDTQYF. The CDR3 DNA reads TGTGCCAGCAGCCCAGGAATTCCGGATACGCAGTATTTT.

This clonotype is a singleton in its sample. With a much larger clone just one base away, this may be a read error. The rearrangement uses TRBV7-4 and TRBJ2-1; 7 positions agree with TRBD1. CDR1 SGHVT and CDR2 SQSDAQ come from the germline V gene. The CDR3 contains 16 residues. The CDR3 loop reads CASSPPGQPTYKEQFF. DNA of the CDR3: TGTGCCAGCAGCCCCCCGGGACAGCCCACCTACAAGGAGCAGTTCTTC.